The T cell receptor beta chain under discussion was sequenced for a study of T cell responses to AZD1222 COVID-19 vaccine. Assay: immunoSEQ multiplex PCR; the TCRdb copy retains only in-frame clones and omits some. The sample records about 120,000 clones, roughly 92% being singletons. The study's findings and limits: Clonal diversity was possibly underestimated, and the donors were mostly white British, with more females.

With regard to this clone: What it binds is not known.

Sequenced material: peripheral blood, taken on day 0 of AZD1222 vaccination. The origin of this receptor is an adult in good health.

The CDR3 spells CASSLRRQGQETQYF. The CDR3 nucleotides are TGTGCCAGCAGCTTAAGGCGACAGGGCCAAGAGACCCAGTACTTC. The rearrangement links TRBV13 to TRBJ2-5; TRBD1 matches 7 bases. Germline V gene sequence: CDR1 PRHDT, CDR2 FYEKMQ (reference sequence). The V gene end was trimmed by 2 bases and the J gene end by 1 base; junction bases not matched to a gene: 4. This CDR3 is 15 amino acids long.